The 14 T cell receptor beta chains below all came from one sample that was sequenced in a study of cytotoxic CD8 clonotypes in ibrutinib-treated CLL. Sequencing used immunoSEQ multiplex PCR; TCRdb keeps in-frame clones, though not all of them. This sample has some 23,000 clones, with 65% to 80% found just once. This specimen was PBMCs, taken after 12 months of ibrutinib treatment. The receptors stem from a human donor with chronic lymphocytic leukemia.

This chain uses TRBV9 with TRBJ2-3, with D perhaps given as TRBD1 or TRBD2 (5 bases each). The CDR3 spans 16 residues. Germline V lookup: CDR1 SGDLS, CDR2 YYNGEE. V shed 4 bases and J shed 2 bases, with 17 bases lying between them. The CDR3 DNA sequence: TGTGCCAGCAGCCCCGGAGTTGGGGGAGTCACAGATACGCAGTATTTT. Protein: CASSPGVGGVTDTQYF. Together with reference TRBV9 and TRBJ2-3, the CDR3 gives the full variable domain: DSGVTQTPKHLITATGQRVTLRCSPRSGDLSVYWYQQSLDQGLQFLIQYYNGEERAKGNILERFSAQQFPDLHSELNLSSLELGDSALYFCASSPGVGGVTDTQYFGPGTRLTVL.

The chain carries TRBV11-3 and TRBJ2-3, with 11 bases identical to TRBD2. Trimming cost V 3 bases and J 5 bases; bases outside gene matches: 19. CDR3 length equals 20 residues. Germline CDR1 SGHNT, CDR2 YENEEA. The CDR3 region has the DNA TGTGCCAGCAGCTTGGGACTCACGGCCTATAGCGGGGGGGCGAGAGATACGCAGTATTTT. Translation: CASSLGLTAYSGGARDTQYF. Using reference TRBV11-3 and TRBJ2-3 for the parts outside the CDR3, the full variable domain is EAGVVQSPRYKIIEKKQPVAFWCNPISGHNTLYWYLQNLGQGPELLIRYENEEAVDDSQLPKDRFSAERLKGVDSTLKIQPAELGDSAVYLCASSLGLTAYSGGARDTQYFGPGTRLTVL.

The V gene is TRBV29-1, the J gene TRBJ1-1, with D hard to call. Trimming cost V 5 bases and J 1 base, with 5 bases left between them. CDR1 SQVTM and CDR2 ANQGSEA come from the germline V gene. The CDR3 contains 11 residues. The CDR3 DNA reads TGCAGCGTTCTGAGGAACACTGAAGCTTTCTTT. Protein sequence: CSVLRNTEAFF.

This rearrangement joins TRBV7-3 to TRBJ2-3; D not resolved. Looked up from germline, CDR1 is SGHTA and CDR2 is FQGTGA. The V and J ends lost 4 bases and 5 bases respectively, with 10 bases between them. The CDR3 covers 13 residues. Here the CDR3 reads CASSSAVGDTQYF. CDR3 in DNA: TGTGCCAGCAGCTCCGCGGTTGGAGATACGCAGTATTTT.

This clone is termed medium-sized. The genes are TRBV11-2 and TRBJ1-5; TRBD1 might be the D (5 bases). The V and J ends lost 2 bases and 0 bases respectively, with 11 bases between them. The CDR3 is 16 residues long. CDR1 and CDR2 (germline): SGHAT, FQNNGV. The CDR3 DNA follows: TGTGCCAGCAGCTTAACAGGAGGTAATAGCAATCAGCCCCAGCATTTT. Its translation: CASSLTGGNSNQPQHF. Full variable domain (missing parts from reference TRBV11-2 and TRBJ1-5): EAGVAQSPRYKIIEKRQSVAFWCNPISGHATLYWYQQILGQGPKLLIQFQNNGVVDDSQLPKDRFSAERLKGVDSTLKIQPAKLEDSAVYLCASSLTGGNSNQPQHFGDGTRLSIL.

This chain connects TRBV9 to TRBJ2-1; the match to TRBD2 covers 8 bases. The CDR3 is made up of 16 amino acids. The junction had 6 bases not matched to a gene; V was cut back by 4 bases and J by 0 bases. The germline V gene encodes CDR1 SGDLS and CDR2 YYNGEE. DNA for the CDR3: TGTGCCAGCAGCACCACGGGGGGGACCTCCTACAATGAGCAGTTCTTC. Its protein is CASSTTGGTSYNEQFF.

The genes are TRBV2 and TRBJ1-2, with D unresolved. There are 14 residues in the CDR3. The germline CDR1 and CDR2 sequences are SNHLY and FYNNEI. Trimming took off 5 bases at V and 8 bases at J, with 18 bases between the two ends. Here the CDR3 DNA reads TGTGCCAGCAGTCGGCAAGGCAATCCGGTAGGCTACACCTTC. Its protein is CASSRQGNPVGYTF.

CDR3: CASSSIAGARQETQYF. The CDR3 DNA follows: TGTGCCAGCAGCTCAATAGCGGGGGCCCGCCAAGAGACCCAGTACTTC. The genes are TRBV7-6 and TRBJ2-5; 9 nucleotides match TRBD2. Looked up from germline, CDR1 is SGHVS and CDR2 is FNYEAQ. The CDR3 is made up of 16 amino acids. The trim removed 4 bases at V and 1 base at J, leaving 7 bases unmatched.

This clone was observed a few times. CDR3: CASSSGYTEAFF. CDR3 nucleotide sequence: TGCGCCAGCAGCTCAGGATACACTGAAGCTTTCTTT. This chain joins TRBV5-1 and TRBJ1-1; D is unresolved. Looked up from germline, CDR1 is SGHRS and CDR2 is YFSETQ. This CDR3 contains 12 residues. V lost 3 bases and J 3 bases, leaving 6 bases between the germline ends. The entire variable domain, with the rest obtained from reference TRBV5-1 and TRBJ1-1, is as follows: KAGVTQTPRYLIKTRGQQVTLSCSPISGHRSVSWYQQTPGQGLQFLFEYFSETQRNKGNFPGRFSGRQFSNSRSEMNVSTLELGDSALYLCASSSGYTEAFFGQGTRLTVV.

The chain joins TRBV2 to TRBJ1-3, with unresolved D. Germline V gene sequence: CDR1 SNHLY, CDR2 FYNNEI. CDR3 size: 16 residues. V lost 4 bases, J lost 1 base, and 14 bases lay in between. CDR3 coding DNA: TGTGCCAGCAGTGGCCAACCCACAGTTTCTGGAAACACCATATATTTT. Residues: CASSGQPTVSGNTIYF. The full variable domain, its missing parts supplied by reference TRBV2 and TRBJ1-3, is EPEVTQTPSHQVTQMGQEVILRCVPISNHLYFYWYRQILGQKVEFLVSFYNNEISEKSEIFDDQFSVERPDGSNFTLKIRSTKLEDSAMYFCASSGQPTVSGNTIYFGEGSWLTVV.

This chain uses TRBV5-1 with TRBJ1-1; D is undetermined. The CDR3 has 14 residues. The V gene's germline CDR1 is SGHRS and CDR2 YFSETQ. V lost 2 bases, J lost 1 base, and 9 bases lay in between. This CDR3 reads CASSFGDENTEAFF. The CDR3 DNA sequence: TGCGCCAGCAGCTTCGGGGATGAGAACACTGAAGCTTTCTTT.

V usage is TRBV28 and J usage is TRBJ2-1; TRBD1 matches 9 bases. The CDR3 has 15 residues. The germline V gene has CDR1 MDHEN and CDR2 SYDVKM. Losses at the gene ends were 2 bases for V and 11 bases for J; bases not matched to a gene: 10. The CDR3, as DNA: TGTGCCAGCAGTTTACGGGACAGGGACTCGATTAAGCAGTTCTTC. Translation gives CASSLRDRDSIKQFF.

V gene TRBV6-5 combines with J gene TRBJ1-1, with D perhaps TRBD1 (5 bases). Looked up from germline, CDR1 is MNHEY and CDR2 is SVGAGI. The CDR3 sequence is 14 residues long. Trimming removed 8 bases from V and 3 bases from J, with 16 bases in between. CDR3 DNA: TGTGCCAGCGAACCGCCGGGGCTTGACACTGAAGCTTTCTTT. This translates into CASEPPGLDTEAFF.

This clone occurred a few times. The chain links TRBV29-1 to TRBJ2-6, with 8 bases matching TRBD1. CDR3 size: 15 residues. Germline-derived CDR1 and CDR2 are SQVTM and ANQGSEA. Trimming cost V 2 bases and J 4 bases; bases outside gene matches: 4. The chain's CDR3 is CSVEQGAAGANVLTF. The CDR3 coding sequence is TGCAGCGTTGAACAGGGGGCGGCCGGGGCCAACGTCCTGACTTTC. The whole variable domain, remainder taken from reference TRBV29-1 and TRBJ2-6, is SAVISQKPSRDICQRGTSLTIQCQVDSQVTMMFWYRQQPGQSLTLIATANQGSEATYESGFVIDKFPISRPNLTFSTLTVSNMSPEDSSIYLCSVEQGAAGANVLTFGAGSRLTVL.